A selection of T cell receptor beta chains follows, all from one sample in a study of blood T cell repertoires in COVID-19. Some clones are missing from TCRdb's copy, which holds only in-frame ones; the method was immunoSEQ multiplex PCR. The data contain 60,000 to 80,000 clones, about 82% of them seen just once; the ten biggest clones take up about 23%. Sequenced sample: peripheral blood. The receptors stem from a man aged 50 or older with acute or convalescent COVID-19. The CDR3 runs from the conserved cysteine through the conserved F or W. The order of the fields is J gene, V gene, D gene, clone size, CDR3 DNA, CDR3 protein. A D gene is named only where the DNA matches it firmly. The listing skips clone size in some rows; elsewhere it reads once, few, many or a size class.

>TRBJ2-1|TRBV2|NA|NA
TGTGCCAGCAGTGCCAGGGGACCCACTGTTCATGAGCAGTTCTTC
CASSARGPTVHEQFF
>TRBJ2-3|TRBV5-4|TRBD2|NA
TGTGCCAGCAGGGGGAGGACTAGCGGGGGAGGAGATACGCAGTATTTT
CASRGRTSGGGDTQYF
>TRBJ1-6|TRBV5-6|NA|NA
TGTGCCAGCAGCTTGGACAAGAATTCACCCCTCCACTTT
CASSLDKNSPLHF
>TRBJ2-7|TRBV11-2|TRBD1|NA
TGTGCCAGCAGCCCTTTGGTTGGACAGGGGCCTCGGGAGCAGTACTTC
CASSPLVGQGPREQYF
>TRBJ2-5|TRBV7-7|TRBD2|once
TGTGCTAGCAGCTTAGCTCCTCCCCTAGCGGGGGTTCTAGAGACCCAGTACTTC
CASSLAPPLAGVLETQYF
>TRBJ1-2|TRBV5-8|NA|NA
TGTGCCAGCAGCTTGTTTGGCGGTGAGAACTATGGCTACACCTTC
CASSLFGGENYGYTF
>TRBJ2-1|TRBV11-2|TRBD1|NA
TGTGCCAGCAGCTTAGGGGACAGGTCAGGTGAGCAGTTCTTC
CASSLGDRSGEQFF
>TRBJ2-2|TRBV5-8|NA|once
TGTGCCAGCAGCGCGCGGACTCCACCAAACACCGGGGAGCTGTTTTTT
CASSARTPPNTGELFF
>TRBJ1-1|TRBV5-1|NA|NA
TGCGCCAGCAGCTTTACAGGGAACACTGAAGCTTTCTTT
CASSFTGNTEAFF
>TRBJ1-1|TRBV5-1|TRBD1|once
TGCGCCAGCAGCCCAGGGGGCTTGAACACTGAAGCTTTCTTT
CASSPGGLNTEAFF
>TRBJ1-2|TRBV5-4|NA|NA
TGTGCCAGCAGCTGGGACAAGCTGAACTATGGCTACACCTTC
CASSWDKLNYGYTF
>TRBJ1-6|TRBV3-1/TRBV3-2|NA|NA
TGTGCCAGCAGCCCTGGACAAAATAATTCACCCCTCCACTTT
CASSPGQNNSPLHF
>TRBJ2-4|TRBV6-1|TRBD1|NA
TGTGCCAGCAGTGACGACAGGGTCCTAGCCAAAAACATTCAGTACTTC
CASSDDRVLAKNIQYF
>TRBJ1-1|TRBV5-4|NA|NA
TGTGCCAGCAGCTCCGACAGGTCGAACACTGAAGCTTTCTTT
CASSSDRSNTEAFF
>TRBJ1-1|TRBV6-5|NA|NA
TGTGCCAGCAGTTCCGCCACAGGGCTGACTGAAGCTTTCTTT
CASSSATGLTEAFF
>TRBJ1-1|TRBV5-1|NA|NA
TGCGCCAGCAGTTATGACTGGAACACTGAAGCTTTCTTT
CASSYDWNTEAFF
>TRBJ2-2|TRBV5-1|NA|NA
TGCGCCAGCAGCTTTGGGCAGGTTGGGGAGCTGTTTTTT
CASSFGQVGELFF
>TRBJ2-1|TRBV11-2|NA|NA
TGTGCCAGCAGCCCCCTCAGCGGGTCCAATGAGCAGTTCTTC
CASSPLSGSNEQFF
>TRBJ1-1|TRBV6-5|NA|NA
TGTGCCAGCGATCGAGCGGGCACTGAAGCTTTCTTT
CASDRAGTEAFF
>TRBJ2-7|TRBV5-1|NA|NA
TGCGCCAGCAGCTCTTCTAAGACCTACGAGCAGTACTTC
CASSSSKTYEQYF
>TRBJ1-2|TRBV21-1|NA|NA
TGTGCCAGCAGCAAAGAGAGGGTCAGGGGGCCTAACTATGGCTACACCTTC
CASSKERVRGPNYGYTF
>TRBJ2-1|TRBV5-5|TRBD2|NA
TGTGCCAGCAGCCCAACGGGGGGTAGCTCCTACAATGAGCAGTTCTTC
CASSPTGGSSYNEQFF
>TRBJ2-3|TRBV11-2|TRBD2|NA
TGTGCCAGCAGCCCCGGGACTAGGGGCACAGATACGCAGTATTTT
CASSPGTRGTDTQYF
>TRBJ2-1|TRBV10-2|TRBD2|NA
TGCGCCAGCAGTCCTAGCGGGGGGTTATCCTACAATGAGCAGTTCTTC
CASSPSGGLSYNEQFF
>TRBJ2-7|TRBV5-1|NA|NA
TGCGCCAGCAGCTTGGGTCGAAGCGTTACCTACGAGCAGTACTTC
CASSLGRSVTYEQYF
>TRBJ1-2|TRBV6-5|NA|NA
TGTGCCAGCAGTTACTCGGGGGGGAACTATGGCTACACCTTC
CASSYSGGNYGYTF
>TRBJ2-3|TRBV6-5|TRBD1|few
TGTGCCAGCCGACCAGGGGGCGCCGGCACAGATACGCAGTATTTT
CASRPGGAGTDTQYF
>TRBJ2-1|TRBV5-1|NA|NA
TGCGCCAGCAGCTTTCTGGGCAGCCCCTCCTACAATGAGCAGTTCTTC
CASSFLGSPSYNEQFF
>TRBJ2-7|TRBV27|TRBD2|NA
TGTGCCAGCAGTCCCACGCGGGGGGCCCCCTACGAGCAGTACTTC
CASSPTRGAPYEQYF
>TRBJ1-1|TRBV18|NA|NA
TGTGCCAGCTCACCAGGATCGCGGGGGGCTGGAGCTTTCTTT
CASSPGSRGAGAFF
>TRBJ2-7|TRBV21-1|NA|NA
TGTGCCAGCAGGAGTAGTGACGAGCAGTACTTC
CASRSSDEQYF